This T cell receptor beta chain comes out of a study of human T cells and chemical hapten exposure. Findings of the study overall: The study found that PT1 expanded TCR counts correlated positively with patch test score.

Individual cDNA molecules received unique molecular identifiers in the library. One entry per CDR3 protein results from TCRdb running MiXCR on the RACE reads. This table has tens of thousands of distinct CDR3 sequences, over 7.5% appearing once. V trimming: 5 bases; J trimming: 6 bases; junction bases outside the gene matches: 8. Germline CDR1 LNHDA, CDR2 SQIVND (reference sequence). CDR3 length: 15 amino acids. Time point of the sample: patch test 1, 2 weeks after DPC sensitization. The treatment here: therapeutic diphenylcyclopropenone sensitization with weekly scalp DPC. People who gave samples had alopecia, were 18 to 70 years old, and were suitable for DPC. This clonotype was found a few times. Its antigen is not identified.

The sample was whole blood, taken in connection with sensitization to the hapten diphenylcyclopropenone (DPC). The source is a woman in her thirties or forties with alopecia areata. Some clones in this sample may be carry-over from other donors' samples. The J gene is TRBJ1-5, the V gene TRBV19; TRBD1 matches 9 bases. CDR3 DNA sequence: TGTGCCAGTAGTGTTGGACAGGGGTCGTCTCAGCCCCAGCATTTT. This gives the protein CASSVGQGSSQPQHF.